The entry below describes one T cell receptor beta chain. Trimming took off 5 bases at V and 2 bases at J, with 13 bases between the two ends. Germline assignment: CDR1 MNHEY and CDR2 SMNVEV (reference sequence). The CDR3 is 15 amino acids. The sample originates from a study of T cell changes during pregnancy in multiple sclerosis. The repertoire was sequenced with immunoSEQ multiplex PCR; TCRdb's copy has only in-frame clones and lacks some. The sample records more than 65,000 clones, nearly 95% being singletons. The V and J genes are TRBV27 and TRBJ1-5; D might be TRBD1 (6 bases). The source of this sequence is a female donor with multiple sclerosis, enrolled in a pregnancy study. The specimen comprised peripheral blood, sampled in the second trimester of pregnancy. The CDR3 DNA reads as TGTGCCAGCAGTCCAGGTGGGGGCGGCAATCAGCCCCAGCATTTT. This gives the protein CASSPGGGGNQPQHF.